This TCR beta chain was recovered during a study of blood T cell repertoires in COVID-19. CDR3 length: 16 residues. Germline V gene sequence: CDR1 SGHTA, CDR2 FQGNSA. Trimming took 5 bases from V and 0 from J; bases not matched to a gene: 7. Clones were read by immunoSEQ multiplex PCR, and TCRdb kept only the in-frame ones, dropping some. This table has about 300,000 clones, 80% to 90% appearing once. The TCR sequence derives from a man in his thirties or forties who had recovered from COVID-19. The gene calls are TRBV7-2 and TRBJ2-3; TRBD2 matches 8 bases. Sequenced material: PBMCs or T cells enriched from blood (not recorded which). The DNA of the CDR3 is TGTGCCAGCAGCGTGGTAGCGGGGTCTAGCACAGATACGCAGTATTTT. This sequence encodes CASSVVAGSSTDTQYF.